This T cell receptor beta chain emerged from a study of blood T cell repertoires in COVID-19. Overall study: Samples came from the United States, Italy and Spain, spanning acute and convalescent COVID-19.

This study enrolled people aged 18 to 89 from around 26 US geographic areas. Sequencing was performed with immunoSEQ multiplex PCR; in TCRdb, only in-frame clones are kept and a portion is missing. The data show more than 200,000 clones, with more than 85% seen just once and roughly 1.6% held by the top ten. Sequenced material: PBMCs or T cells enriched from blood (not recorded which). The receptor comes from a woman aged 50 to 60 who had recovered from COVID-19.

CDR3 residues: CASSPPGGAGYTF. CDR3 bases: TGTGCCAGCTCACCACCGGGGGGGGCTGGCTACACCTTC. The gene calls are TRBV18 and TRBJ1-2, with D possibly TRBD1 on 6 matching bases. Trimming cost V 0 bases and J 7 bases, with 9 bases left between them. The V gene's germline CDR1 is KGHSH and CDR2 LQKENI. CDR3 length: 13 residues.